The 5 T cell receptor beta chains in this list originate from one sample, sequenced in a study of T cells in Graves' hyperthyroidism and ophthalmopathy. TCR beta CDR3 regions were amplified from RNA. Researchers ran a first-round RT-PCR on the TCR CDR3 using the HTBI primer set. TCRdb reanalysed the multiplex PCR reads using MiXCR and keeps one entry per CDR3 protein. The sample includes about 530,000 distinct CDR3 sequences, 15% to 20% of them seen just once. Input material: blood. The receptors stem from a woman under 30 with Graves' ophthalmopathy.

V usage is TRBV18 and J usage is TRBJ2-7, with TRBD1 matching 8 bases. This CDR3 has 15 amino acids. In germline, CDR1 is KGHSH, CDR2 LQKENI. After removal of 6 bases from V and 3 bases from J, the junction contained 10 bases not matched to a gene. CDR3 residues: CASSHTGTGRYEQYF. CDR3 in DNA: TGTGCCAGCTCTCACACCGGGACAGGACGCTACGAGCAGTACTTC. Looking up the rest from reference TRBV18 and TRBJ2-7 gives the full variable domain: NAGVMQNPRHLVRRRGQEARLRCSPMKGHSHVYWYRQLPEEGLKFMVYLQKENIIDESGMPKERFSAEFPKEGPSILRIQQVVRGDSAAYFCASSHTGTGRYEQYFGPGTRLTVT.

The rearrangement joins TRBV4-1 to TRBJ1-1; D not certain. The CDR3 spans 14 residues. Per the germline V gene, CDR1 is MGHRA and CDR2 is YSYEKL. Trimming took 2 bases from V and 4 from J, leaving 11 bases between them. The CDR3 DNA is TGCGCCAGCAGCCAATCCGGTCCGAGCACTGAAGCTTTCTTT. Protein product: CASSQSGPSTEAFF.

This clonotype was seen ten or more times. J is TRBJ1-4 and V is TRBV28; D uncertain. The CDR3 totals 11 residues. CDR1 is MDHEN and CDR2 is SYDVKM in the germline V gene. Deletions cut 8 bases from V and 5 bases from J, with 6 bases between. CDR3 sequence reads: CASQRNEKLFF. The CDR3 bases are TGTGCCAGCCAGCGGAATGAAAAACTGTTTTTT. Supplemented by reference TRBV28 and TRBJ1-4, the full variable domain reads DVKVTQSSRYLVKRTGEKVFLECVQDMDHENMFWYRQDPGLGLRLIYFSYDVKMKEKGDIPEGYSVSREKKERFSLILESASTNQTSMYLCASQRNEKLFFGSGTQLSVL.

This sequence joins TRBV18 and TRBJ2-3; 8 nucleotides align to TRBD1. V lost 4 bases, J lost 4 bases, and 10 bases stayed unmatched. CDR3 length: 16 residues. The germline CDR1 and CDR2 sequences are KGHSH and LQKENI. CDR3 protein: CASSRTGYADADTQYF. CDR3 DNA sequence: TGTGCCAGCTCACGGACAGGGTATGCGGATGCAGATACGCAGTATTTT.

This clonotype was detected many times. This chain joins TRBV12-3 or TRBV12-4 and TRBJ2-7; D may be TRBD1 (6 bases). The CDR3 consists of 15 residues. Trimming left V 8 bases short and J 3 bases short, with 20 bases between. The CDR3 loop is CASAGRQGHRYEQYF. In DNA form, the CDR3 reads TGTGCCAGCGCGGGTAGGCAGGGGCACCGCTACGAGCAGTACTTC.